Detailed here is one T cell receptor beta chain. The protocol attached unique molecular identifiers to individual cDNA molecules. MiXCR, run by TCRdb on the 5' RACE reads, gives a single entry per CDR3 protein. Seen here are about 56,000 distinct CDR3 sequences, 10% to 13% observed once, and the top ten hold around 6.3%. This record belongs to a study of early T cells in non-severe SARS-CoV-2 infection. Study summary: Bulk RNA from unsorted whole blood was sequenced; chains were unpaired.

The V end was cut by 0 bases, the J end by 3 bases, with 15 bases between. This CDR3 region has 16 residues. Germline CDR1 is MGHRA and CDR2 is YSYEKL. Sequenced input: whole blood. The chain combines TRBV4-1 with TRBJ2-7; maybe TRBD2 (5 bases). The TCR comes from an adult who was a healthcare worker with PCR-confirmed SARS-CoV-2 infection or an uninfected control (not recorded which). DNA of the CDR3: TGCGCCAGCAGCCAAGATCCGGAGGTGTATCGCTACGAGCAGTACTTC. Its translation: CASSQDPEVYRYEQYF.